This T cell receptor (beta chain) was profiled in a study of blood T cell repertoires in COVID-19. Study-level information: Sites across the United States, Italy and Spain contributed samples from acute and convalescent COVID-19. Nucleic acid was either cDNA or gDNA, and it came from T cells, B-cell-depleted T cells, or PBMCs.

The V end lost 4 bases, the J end lost 5 bases, and 5 bases lay between the germline ends. The CDR3 is made up of 11 amino acids. Germline V gene data show CDR1 as SNHLY and CDR2 as FYNNEI. Enrollment of patients from Seattle took place during active infection, with longitudinal follow-up. Authors' methods: Quantification of nucleated cells was approximated via reference gene primer amplification. The data were produced by immunoSEQ multiplex PCR, yet TCRdb's version contains in-frame clones alone and is incomplete. Clone size and V and J calls were adopted from that table, with D and trimming inferred from the DNA. Of fewer than 150,000 clones detected, 90% appear once; the ten largest clones hold about 4%.

The receptor was isolated from a woman aged 55 to 70 with COVID-19, enrolled during active disease. The J gene is TRBJ2-5, the V gene TRBV2, with D unresolved. The specimen sequenced was peripheral blood. CDR3 residues: CASSARETQYF. Written as DNA, the CDR3 is TGTGCCAGCAGTGCCAGGGAGACCCAGTACTTC.